These T cell receptor beta chains were read from a single sample in a study of blood T cell repertoires in COVID-19. TCRdb's copy holds only in-frame clones and misses some; the assay was immunoSEQ multiplex PCR. This sample has tens of thousands of clones, with around 90% found just once. Material: peripheral blood. These receptor sequences come from a man in his forties or fifties with active COVID-19. Each CDR3 is given with its conserved first and last residue. Each record gives: clone size, D gene, V gene, J gene, CDR3 protein, CDR3 DNA. D genes are given only for firm matches. Where a row states a size, it is once, few, many or the class of an expanded clone; other rows omit it.

abundance: NA; d_gene: NA; v_gene: TRBV11-2; j_gene: TRBJ2-5; CDR3aa: CASKIRLAETQYF; CDR3nt: TGTGCCAGCAAAATTAGGCTAGCGGAGACCCAGTACTTC
abundance: NA; d_gene: NA; v_gene: TRBV27; j_gene: TRBJ2-7; CDR3aa: CASSLPGQFEQYF; CDR3nt: TGTGCCAGCAGTTTACCAGGGCAGTTCGAGCAGTACTTC
abundance: NA; d_gene: NA; v_gene: TRBV5-1; j_gene: TRBJ2-1; CDR3aa: CASSLETAPAEQFF; CDR3nt: TGCGCCAGCAGCTTGGAGACAGCGCCCGCTGAGCAGTTCTTC
abundance: once; d_gene: NA; v_gene: TRBV5-1; j_gene: TRBJ1-2; CDR3aa: CASSSQGSGGYTF; CDR3nt: TGCGCCAGCAGCTCACAGGGAAGTGGCGGCTACACCTTC
abundance: NA; d_gene: NA; v_gene: TRBV20-1; j_gene: TRBJ1-5; CDR3aa: CSASLAYDINQPQHF; CDR3nt: TGCAGTGCTAGTCTGGCCTACGACATCAATCAGCCCCAGCATTTT
abundance: few; d_gene: TRBD2; v_gene: TRBV30; j_gene: TRBJ2-2; CDR3aa: CAWSGGTSGSTGELFF; CDR3nt: TGTGCCTGGAGTGGCGGGACTAGCGGGAGCACCGGGGAGCTGTTTTTT
abundance: NA; d_gene: TRBD2; v_gene: TRBV6-5; j_gene: TRBJ2-1; CDR3aa: CASSSRLAGGAEQFF; CDR3nt: TGTGCCAGCAGTTCCCGACTAGCGGGGGGTGCGGAGCAGTTCTTC
abundance: NA; d_gene: NA; v_gene: TRBV2; j_gene: TRBJ1-5; CDR3aa: CASSGQAAGQPQHF; CDR3nt: TGTGCCAGCAGTGGGCAGGCCGCGGGTCAGCCCCAGCATTTT
abundance: NA; d_gene: TRBD2; v_gene: TRBV6-5; j_gene: TRBJ2-7; CDR3aa: CASRGTGGLHEQYF; CDR3nt: TGTGCCAGCAGGGGGACGGGGGGTCTCCACGAGCAGTACTTC
abundance: NA; d_gene: NA; v_gene: TRBV19; j_gene: TRBJ2-7; CDR3aa: CASSIPQGGIYEQYF; CDR3nt: TGTGCCAGTAGTATCCCACAGGGAGGGATCTACGAGCAGTACTTC
abundance: NA; d_gene: NA; v_gene: TRBV5-1; j_gene: TRBJ1-1; CDR3aa: CASSLRRVNTEAFF; CDR3nt: TGCGCCAGCAGCTTGAGGAGGGTGAACACTGAAGCTTTCTTT
abundance: NA; d_gene: NA; v_gene: TRBV6-5; j_gene: TRBJ1-5; CDR3aa: CASRPTGGGNQPQHF; CDR3nt: TGTGCCAGCAGGCCGACCGGGGGTGGCAATCAGCCCCAGCATTTT
abundance: once; d_gene: TRBD1; v_gene: TRBV11-2; j_gene: TRBJ2-7; CDR3aa: CASTPGTGRYEQYF; CDR3nt: TGTGCCAGCACCCCCGGGACAGGTCGTTACGAGCAGTACTTC
abundance: NA; d_gene: NA; v_gene: TRBV5-6; j_gene: TRBJ2-5; CDR3aa: CASSLAAGFEETQYF; CDR3nt: TGTGCCAGCAGCTTGGCGGCAGGGTTTGAGGAGACCCAGTACTTC
abundance: NA; d_gene: NA; v_gene: TRBV5-1; j_gene: TRBJ1-2; CDR3aa: CASSLKSRDYGYTF; CDR3nt: TGCGCCAGCAGCTTGAAATCCAGGGACTATGGCTACACCTTC
abundance: NA; d_gene: NA; v_gene: TRBV11-2; j_gene: TRBJ2-7; CDR3aa: CASSLQGYEQYF; CDR3nt: TGTGCCAGCAGCTTGCAGGGCTACGAGCAGTACTTC
abundance: NA; d_gene: TRBD1; v_gene: TRBV6-5; j_gene: TRBJ1-1; CDR3aa: CASSYVPGQSNTEAFF; CDR3nt: TGTGCCAGCAGTTACGTCCCGGGACAGAGTAACACTGAAGCTTTCTTT
abundance: NA; d_gene: NA; v_gene: TRBV11-2; j_gene: TRBJ1-1; CDR3aa: CASSLMRRGTEAFF; CDR3nt: TGTGCCAGCAGCTTAATGCGGAGAGGAACTGAAGCTTTCTTT
abundance: once; d_gene: NA; v_gene: TRBV5-1; j_gene: TRBJ1-1; CDR3aa: CASSLEGAGSEAFF; CDR3nt: TGCGCCAGCAGCTTGGAAGGGGCAGGCAGTGAAGCTTTCTTT
abundance: NA; d_gene: NA; v_gene: TRBV6-2/TRBV6-3; j_gene: TRBJ1-5; CDR3aa: CASSYWTGLLDQPQHF; CDR3nt: TGTGCCAGCAGTTACTGGACGGGACTTCTGGATCAGCCCCAGCATTTT
abundance: few; d_gene: NA; v_gene: TRBV7-9; j_gene: TRBJ1-4; CDR3aa: CASSSTDSNEKLFF; CDR3nt: TGTGCCAGCAGCTCAACGGACAGCAATGAAAAACTGTTTTTT
abundance: NA; d_gene: NA; v_gene: TRBV19; j_gene: TRBJ2-1; CDR3aa: CASGSGIRSYNEQFF; CDR3nt: TGTGCCAGTGGCTCCGGGATCCGCTCCTACAATGAGCAGTTCTTC
abundance: once; d_gene: TRBD2; v_gene: TRBV7-6; j_gene: TRBJ2-3; CDR3aa: CASSTTSGRLLRTDTQYF; CDR3nt: TGTGCCAGCAGCACAACTAGCGGGAGGCTTTTACGCACAGATACGCAGTATTTT
abundance: NA; d_gene: NA; v_gene: TRBV18; j_gene: TRBJ2-1; CDR3aa: CASSTQGYNEQFF; CDR3nt: TGTGCCAGCTCAACTCAGGGGTACAATGAGCAGTTCTTC
abundance: once; d_gene: TRBD2; v_gene: TRBV6-5; j_gene: TRBJ2-1; CDR3aa: CASSYSSAGANEQFF; CDR3nt: TGTGCCAGCAGTTACTCGTCGGCGGGAGCTAATGAGCAGTTCTTC
abundance: few; d_gene: NA; v_gene: TRBV6-2/TRBV6-3; j_gene: TRBJ1-1; CDR3aa: CASSLGARRRGMNTEAFF; CDR3nt: TGTGCCAGCAGTCTAGGGGCGCGGCGCCGGGGGATGAACACTGAAGCTTTCTTT
abundance: NA; d_gene: NA; v_gene: TRBV2; j_gene: TRBJ1-1; CDR3aa: CASRRSTVASTEAFF; CDR3nt: TGTGCCAGCAGGAGATCGACTGTCGCGTCCACTGAAGCTTTCTTT
abundance: NA; d_gene: NA; v_gene: TRBV18; j_gene: TRBJ2-1; CDR3aa: CASSPSQVNNEQFF; CDR3nt: TGTGCCAGCTCACCAAGCCAAGTTAACAATGAGCAGTTCTTC
abundance: NA; d_gene: NA; v_gene: TRBV27; j_gene: TRBJ2-3; CDR3aa: CASSLFPGLADTQYF; CDR3nt: TGTGCCAGCAGTTTATTCCCGGGACTTGCAGATACGCAGTATTTT
abundance: NA; d_gene: NA; v_gene: TRBV7-3; j_gene: TRBJ1-6; CDR3aa: CASSLGLPNSPLHF; CDR3nt: TGTGCCAGCAGCTTGGGCCTTCCTAATTCACCCCTCCACTTT
abundance: NA; d_gene: NA; v_gene: TRBV2; j_gene: TRBJ2-7; CDR3aa: CASSEFRISYEQYF; CDR3nt: TGTGCCAGCAGTGAGTTCAGGATCTCCTACGAGCAGTACTTC
abundance: NA; d_gene: NA; v_gene: TRBV7-8; j_gene: TRBJ2-7; CDR3aa: CASSPSFGVTNPEQYF; CDR3nt: TGTGCCAGCAGCCCATCCTTCGGGGTCACGAACCCCGAGCAGTACTTC
abundance: NA; d_gene: TRBD1; v_gene: TRBV2; j_gene: TRBJ2-7; CDR3aa: CASRGGQGRSYEQYF; CDR3nt: TGTGCCAGCAGGGGCGGACAGGGCCGCTCCTACGAGCAGTACTTC
abundance: medium-sized; d_gene: TRBD1; v_gene: TRBV19; j_gene: TRBJ1-2; CDR3aa: CASSQGDYGYTF; CDR3nt: TGTGCCAGTAGTCAGGGGGACTATGGCTACACCTTC
abundance: NA; d_gene: TRBD1; v_gene: TRBV18; j_gene: TRBJ1-1; CDR3aa: CASSSQGRQGSFF; CDR3nt: TGTGCCAGCTCCAGTCAAGGCCGACAGGGCTCGTTCTTT
abundance: NA; d_gene: NA; v_gene: TRBV7-8; j_gene: TRBJ2-6; CDR3aa: CASSFGAGANVLTF; CDR3nt: TGTGCCAGCAGCTTTGGAGCTGGGGCCAACGTCCTGACTTTC
abundance: NA; d_gene: TRBD1; v_gene: TRBV18; j_gene: TRBJ1-3; CDR3aa: CASSPLTPRGQPGNTIYF; CDR3nt: TGTGCCAGCTCACCACTCACACCCAGGGGGCAACCTGGAAACACCATATATTTT
abundance: NA; d_gene: NA; v_gene: TRBV11-2; j_gene: TRBJ1-1; CDR3aa: CASSFAGRGRTEAFF; CDR3nt: TGTGCCAGCAGCTTTGCGGGACGGGGCCGGACTGAAGCTTTCTTT
abundance: medium-sized; d_gene: TRBD2; v_gene: TRBV7-9; j_gene: TRBJ2-1; CDR3aa: CASSSSSGVFSYNEQFF; CDR3nt: TGTGCCAGCAGCTCTTCTAGCGGGGTCTTTTCCTACAATGAGCAGTTCTTC
abundance: NA; d_gene: NA; v_gene: TRBV9; j_gene: TRBJ2-3; CDR3aa: CASSLRPIDTQYF; CDR3nt: TGTGCCAGCAGCCTACGCCCAATAGATACGCAGTATTTT